This entry lists 22 T cell receptor beta chains sequenced from one sample in a study of T-cell reconstitution after alpha-beta-depleted transplantation in children. Preparation of the TCRbeta library used unique molecular identifiers. TCRdb reprocessed the PCR reads with MiXCR, giving one entry per CDR3 protein. Seen here are around 500,000 distinct CDR3 sequences, approximately 12% observed once, and the top ten hold roughly 5.4%. The material was PBMCs from the stem cell graft donor, obtained from the stem cell graft. The receptors originated from a human donor who donated a stem cell graft to a child with combined immunodeficiency.

This chain uses TRBV12-3 or TRBV12-4 with TRBJ2-5; a weak D match, TRBD2 (6 bases). This CDR3 has 14 amino acids. The V end was cut by 1 base, the J end by 9 bases, with 15 bases between. The CDR3 here is CASSLDPPWGAQYF. In nucleotides, the CDR3 is TGTGCCAGCAGTTTAGATCCACCGTGGGGGGCCCAGTACTTC.

The chain recombines TRBV5-1 with TRBJ2-1; D may be TRBD2 (6 bases). V gave up 6 bases and J gave up 0 bases, with 13 bases separating them. The CDR3 is made up of 15 amino acids. Germline V lookup: CDR1 SGHRS, CDR2 YFSETQ. CDR3: CASIMEGPSYNEQFF. The CDR3 region has the DNA TGCGCCAGCATTATGGAGGGGCCCTCCTACAATGAGCAGTTCTTC.

This clonotype was detected only a few times. V usage is TRBV18 and J usage is TRBJ2-1; 10 positions match TRBD1. Germline V gives CDR1 KGHSH, CDR2 LQKENI. The CDR3 has 16 amino acids. V shed 4 bases, J shed 5 bases, and the junction held 8 bases outside the gene matches. The CDR3 DNA reads as TGTGCCAGCTCACTACAGGGACAGGGGCTGGACAATGAGCAGTTCTTC. Translation: CASSLQGQGLDNEQFF.

This clonotype appeared many times. The chain carries TRBV29-1 and TRBJ2-5; TRBD1 is a possible D gene (5 bases). Germline V gene data show CDR1 as SQVTM and CDR2 as ANQGSEA. Trimming took 0 bases from V and 9 from J, leaving 11 bases between them. The CDR3 runs to 12 residues. CDR3: CSVEDVRASQYF. The CDR3 DNA sequence: TGCAGCGTTGAAGACGTCAGGGCTTCCCAGTACTTC.

This clonotype was found once. The rearrangement uses TRBV30 and TRBJ2-3; a weak D match, TRBD2 (5 bases). Germline CDR1 reads GTSNPN; CDR2 reads SVGIG (reference sequence). V lost 4 bases to trimming and J lost 2 bases, with 10 bases between them. This CDR3 is built from 13 residues. CDR3 nucleotides: TGTGCCTGGACTCGGGGAGCCACAGATACGCAGTATTTT. It yields the protein CAWTRGATDTQYF.

The rearrangement links TRBV5-6 to TRBJ2-5, with 11 bases lining up with TRBD2. Germline V lookup: CDR1 SGHDT, CDR2 YYEEEE. CDR3 length: 16 amino acids. The trim removed 0 bases at V and 1 base at J, leaving 2 bases unmatched. CDR3 sequence reads: CASSLALAGGQETQYF. CDR3 coding DNA: TGTGCCAGCAGCTTGGCTCTAGCGGGGGGCCAAGAGACCCAGTACTTC.

The CDR3 DNA reads TGTGCCAGCAGCCCCCGAGACACCAGCTACAATGAGCAGTTCTTC. As protein: CASSPRDTSYNEQFF. The chain carries TRBV7-3 and TRBJ2-1, with unresolved D. Germline V lookup: CDR1 SGHTA, CDR2 FQGTGA. The CDR3 sequence is 15 residues long. V was clipped by 5 bases and J by 3 bases, with 14 bases between them.

This clonotype was counted a few times. The chain employs TRBV30 and TRBJ2-7; D not resolved. CDR3 size: 12 residues. Between the trimmed V and J ends, which lost 3 bases and 4 bases, there was a span of 10 bases. CDR1 GTSNPN and CDR2 SVGIG come from the germline V gene (reference sequence). The CDR3: CAWSLGIYEQYF. The CDR3, as DNA: TGTGCCTGGAGCCTTGGAATTTACGAGCAGTACTTC.

This clonotype has only a few counts. The V gene is TRBV9, the J gene TRBJ2-5, with unresolved D. Trimming shortened V by 0 bases and J by 5 bases, and 14 bases separated the two germline ends. Per germline, CDR1 SGDLS and CDR2 YYNGEE. The CDR3 loop spans 15 amino acids. The CDR3 spells CASSVGSQLGETQYF. The CDR3 DNA reads as TGTGCCAGCAGCGTAGGTTCCCAATTGGGGGAGACCCAGTACTTC.

This chain connects TRBV6-2 or TRBV6-3 to TRBJ1-5; D is ambiguous. The V end was cut by 6 bases, the J end by 1 base, with 10 bases between. This CDR3 region has 14 residues. The germline CDR1 and CDR2 sequences are MNHEY and SVGEGT. The CDR3 nucleotides read TGTGCCAGCAGCCCTGCAAACAGCAATCAGCCCCAGCATTTT. Translation: CASSPANSNQPQHF.

This clonotype was detected a few times. The chain couples TRBV11-1 to TRBJ2-2, with TRBD1 as a possible D gene (6 bases). Germline V gene sequence: CDR1 SGHAT, CDR2 FQDESV (reference sequence). The CDR3 is made up of 13 amino acids. Trimming stripped 4 bases from V and 6 bases from J, with 9 bases between. This CDR3 reads CASSSWTAGELFF. DNA for the CDR3: TGTGCCAGCAGCTCCTGGACAGCCGGGGAGCTGTTTTTT.

The chain couples TRBV29-1 to TRBJ2-3; TRBD2 matches at 7 bases. The germline CDR1 and CDR2 sequences are SQVTM and ANQGSEA. With V trimmed by 2 bases and J by 3 bases, 5 bases remained unmatched. This CDR3 is 14 amino acids long. Here the CDR3 DNA reads TGCAGCGTTGAATGGCTAGCGGAAACAGATACGCAGTATTTT. It codes for CSVEWLAETDTQYF.

This clonotype was seen repeatedly, ten times or more. V usage is TRBV4-3 and J usage is TRBJ2-1; D call uncertain. This CDR3 region has 15 residues. V was pared by 0 bases and J by 8 bases, with 14 bases between. The V gene's germline CDR1 is LGHNA and CDR2 YSLEER. In nucleotides, the CDR3 is TGCGCCAGCAGCCAAGAATCCGGGTCGGGTGATGAGCAGTTCTTC. This encodes CASSQESGSGDEQFF.

This clonotype has a count of ten or more. The CDR3 spells CATSRDQRESYEQYF. In DNA, the CDR3 is TGTGCCACCAGCAGAGATCAGCGGGAGTCCTACGAGCAGTACTTC. This sequence joins TRBV15 and TRBJ2-7, with 8 bases fitting TRBD2. The germline CDR1 and CDR2 sequences are LNHNV and YYDKDF (reference sequence). Losses at the gene ends were 0 bases for V and 1 base for J; bases not matched to a gene: 2. This CDR3 has 15 residues.

Ten or more counts support this clonotype. The rearrangement uses TRBV12-3 or TRBV12-4 and TRBJ2-7; 7 nucleotides match TRBD1. This CDR3 has 13 amino acids. Trimming removed 5 bases from V and 4 bases from J; junction bases left unmatched: 5. CDR3 residues: CASSRDSRYEQYF. In nucleotides, the CDR3 is TGTGCCAGCAGTCGGGACAGCCGATACGAGCAGTACTTC.

In its sample, this clonotype was seen a few times. The chain employs TRBV12-3 or TRBV12-4 and TRBJ2-3, with D unclear. V shed 7 bases and J shed 0 bases, with 14 bases lying between them. The CDR3 has 15 amino acids. DNA for the CDR3: TGTGCCAGCAACAACAATGGAGTTAGCACAGATACGCAGTATTTT. Translating it yields CASNNNGVSTDTQYF.

This rearrangement joins TRBV7-8 to TRBJ1-1; TRBD1 agrees at 8 bases. The CDR3 spans 15 residues. The germline V gene encodes CDR1 SGHVS and CDR2 FQNEAQ. J was trimmed by 3 bases and V by 5 bases; bases with no gene match: 8. This CDR3 reads CASSPRTGSDTEAFF. CDR3 nucleotides: TGTGCCAGCAGCCCCCGGACAGGGAGTGACACTGAAGCTTTCTTT.

The chain employs TRBV4-2 and TRBJ2-3; 9 bases line up with TRBD2. Germline assignment: CDR1 LGHNA and CDR2 YNFKEQ. This CDR3 has 18 amino acids. V was pared by 4 bases and J by 0 bases, with 11 bases of the junction left unmatched. The CDR3 region is CASSPALALAGSTDTQYF. The CDR3 coding sequence is TGTGCCAGCAGCCCTGCTCTGGCACTAGCGGGTAGCACAGATACGCAGTATTTT.

This chain joins TRBV14 and TRBJ2-5, with TRBD1 as a possible D gene (5 bases). CDR3 length equals 14 residues. Germline V gives CDR1 SGHDN, CDR2 FVKESK. Trimming pared 2 bases from V and 2 bases from J, leaving 9 bases between. CDR3 sequence reads: CASSQWGRQETQYF. In DNA form, the CDR3 reads TGTGCCAGCAGCCAATGGGGCCGGCAAGAGACCCAGTACTTC.

This clonotype was detected a few times. This chain joins TRBV5-1 and TRBJ2-7, with TRBD1 matching 9 bases. Germline CDR1 SGHRS, CDR2 YFSETQ. The ends lost 4 bases at V and 5 bases at J; junction bases unmatched: 7. The CDR3 length is 14 residues. The chain's CDR3 is CASSLWTGDNEQYF. The CDR3 bases are TGCGCCAGCAGCCTGTGGACAGGGGACAACGAGCAGTACTTC.

A few counts support this clonotype. V gene TRBV10-3 combines with J gene TRBJ2-5; 9 bases map to TRBD1. V was pared by 5 bases and J by 3 bases, with 4 bases of the junction left unmatched. This CDR3 has 14 residues. CDR1 and CDR2 from the germline V gene are ENHRY and SYGVKD. The CDR3 region has the DNA TGTGCCATCAGTTCCGGGACAGGGAAAGAGACCCAGTACTTC. This sequence encodes CAISSGTGKETQYF.

V is TRBV7-8 and J is TRBJ2-3; no clear D gene. CDR1 and CDR2 from the germline V gene are SGHVS and FQNEAQ. V dropped 5 bases and J dropped 5 bases, with 17 bases sitting between them. CDR3 length: 15 residues. The CDR3 loop reads CASSQGPRARDTQYF. In nucleotides, the CDR3 is TGTGCCAGCAGCCAAGGTCCGCGTGCCAGAGATACGCAGTATTTT.